A selection of T cell receptor beta chains follows, all from one sample in a study of T cell responses to AZD1222 COVID-19 vaccine. Clones were read by immunoSEQ multiplex PCR, and TCRdb kept only the in-frame ones, dropping some. The sample records approximately 180,000 clones, 85% to 90% being singletons. Sequences were derived from peripheral blood, sampled on day 0 of AZD1222 vaccination. The receptors were gathered from an adult in good health. CDR3s include the opening cysteine and the closing phenylalanine or tryptophan. Fields, in order: J gene, V gene, D gene, clone size, CDR3 protein, CDR3 DNA. The D gene is left open where the match is weak. Not all rows give a size; the values are once, few, many and, for expanded clones, a class.

j_gene: TRBJ1-2
v_gene: TRBV5-1
d_gene: TRBD1
abundance: .
CDR3aa: CASSSRDRGDYGYTF
CDR3nt: TGCGCCAGCAGCTCCCGGGACAGGGGGGACTATGGCTACACCTTC

j_gene: TRBJ2-1
v_gene: TRBV10-3
d_gene: TRBD2
abundance: .
CDR3aa: CAISRTGGPYNEQFF
CDR3nt: TGTGCCATCAGCAGAACGGGAGGGCCGTACAATGAGCAGTTCTTC

j_gene: TRBJ1-2
v_gene: TRBV12-3/TRBV12-4
d_gene: .
abundance: .
CDR3aa: CASSKGLREGYTF
CDR3nt: TGTGCCAGCAGCAAGGGACTACGAGAGGGCTACACCTTC

j_gene: TRBJ1-6
v_gene: TRBV28
d_gene: .
abundance: .
CDR3aa: CASKDPGDLNNSPLHF
CDR3nt: TGTGCCAGCAAGGACCCAGGGGACCTTAATAATTCACCCCTCCACTTT

j_gene: TRBJ1-6
v_gene: TRBV30
d_gene: .
abundance: few
CDR3aa: CAWNRPGSPLHF
CDR3nt: TGTGCCTGGAACCGTCCGGGTTCACCCCTCCACTTT

j_gene: TRBJ2-7
v_gene: TRBV5-6
d_gene: TRBD1
abundance: .
CDR3aa: CASSLKGASYEQYF
CDR3nt: TGTGCCAGCAGCTTGAAGGGGGCCAGCTACGAGCAGTACTTC

j_gene: TRBJ2-1
v_gene: TRBV12-3/TRBV12-4
d_gene: .
abundance: .
CDR3aa: CASSPDDNEQFF
CDR3nt: TGTGCCAGCAGTCCAGATGACAATGAGCAGTTCTTC

j_gene: TRBJ1-2
v_gene: TRBV27
d_gene: .
abundance: .
CDR3aa: CASTPSGREDGYTF
CDR3nt: TGTGCCAGCACCCCGTCTGGAAGGGAGGACGGCTACACCTTC

j_gene: TRBJ2-1
v_gene: TRBV29-1
d_gene: TRBD1
abundance: .
CDR3aa: CSVEKGGTGEHNEQFF
CDR3nt: TGCAGCGTTGAAAAAGGAGGGACAGGGGAACACAATGAGCAGTTCTTC

j_gene: TRBJ1-5
v_gene: TRBV28
d_gene: .
abundance: few
CDR3aa: CASEGGVGQPQHF
CDR3nt: TGTGCCAGCGAGGGAGGGGTCGGGCAGCCCCAGCATTTT

j_gene: TRBJ2-2
v_gene: TRBV18
d_gene: .
abundance: .
CDR3aa: CASSPGLSGELFF
CDR3nt: TGTGCCAGCTCACCAGGTCTCTCCGGGGAGCTGTTTTTT

j_gene: TRBJ2-7
v_gene: TRBV7-2
d_gene: TRBD1
abundance: .
CDR3aa: CASSLLQGAYEQYF
CDR3nt: TGTGCCAGCAGCTTACTGCAGGGGGCCTACGAGCAGTACTTC

j_gene: TRBJ2-2
v_gene: TRBV7-3
d_gene: TRBD2
abundance: .
CDR3aa: CASSLSSGRYTGELFF
CDR3nt: TGTGCCAGCAGCTTATCTAGCGGGAGATACACCGGGGAGCTGTTTTTT

j_gene: TRBJ1-4
v_gene: TRBV5-1
d_gene: TRBD1
abundance: .
CDR3aa: CASSEGQGPNEKLFF
CDR3nt: TGCGCCAGCAGCGAGGGACAGGGCCCCAATGAAAAACTGTTTTTT

j_gene: TRBJ2-5
v_gene: TRBV24-1
d_gene: .
abundance: .
CDR3aa: CATSALGWETQYF
CDR3nt: TGTGCCACCAGTGCGTTAGGCTGGGAGACCCAGTACTTC

j_gene: TRBJ2-7
v_gene: TRBV7-8
d_gene: TRBD2
abundance: .
CDR3aa: CASSLGRGDEQYF
CDR3nt: TGTGCCAGCAGCTTAGGGCGGGGGGACGAGCAGTACTTC

j_gene: TRBJ2-1
v_gene: TRBV7-3
d_gene: .
abundance: .
CDR3aa: CASSPRGPTGNEQFF
CDR3nt: TGTGCCAGCAGCCCCAGAGGTCCTACGGGGAATGAGCAGTTCTTC

j_gene: TRBJ1-5
v_gene: TRBV6-2/TRBV6-3
d_gene: .
abundance: .
CDR3aa: CASSLPGQPQHF
CDR3nt: TGTGCCAGCAGCCTCCCGGGGCAGCCCCAGCATTTT

j_gene: TRBJ1-1
v_gene: TRBV6-2/TRBV6-3
d_gene: .
abundance: .
CDR3aa: CASSYDRNTEAFF
CDR3nt: TGTGCCAGCAGTTACGACAGGAACACTGAAGCTTTCTTT

j_gene: TRBJ2-6
v_gene: TRBV6-5
d_gene: .
abundance: .
CDR3aa: CAISPVGSGANVLTF
CDR3nt: TGTGCCATATCTCCGGTGGGTTCTGGGGCCAACGTCCTGACTTTC

j_gene: TRBJ1-5
v_gene: TRBV5-1
d_gene: TRBD1
abundance: .
CDR3aa: CASSLEGQGNQPQHF
CDR3nt: TGCGCCAGCAGCTTGGAGGGACAGGGCAATCAGCCCCAGCATTTT

j_gene: TRBJ2-7
v_gene: TRBV24-1
d_gene: TRBD2
abundance: few
CDR3aa: CATSGGTSGSYTYEQYF
CDR3nt: TGTGCCACCAGTGGAGGGACTAGCGGGAGCTATACCTACGAGCAGTACTTC

j_gene: TRBJ1-2
v_gene: TRBV28
d_gene: .
abundance: few
CDR3aa: CASGSAGYTF
CDR3nt: TGTGCCAGCGGTTCCGCGGGCTACACCTTC

j_gene: TRBJ1-5
v_gene: TRBV28
d_gene: TRBD1
abundance: .
CDR3aa: CASISGQGSNQPQHF
CDR3nt: TGTGCCAGCATATCGGGACAGGGAAGCAATCAGCCCCAGCATTTT

j_gene: TRBJ2-7
v_gene: TRBV7-9
d_gene: .
abundance: .
CDR3aa: CASASSASYEQYF
CDR3nt: TGTGCCAGCGCCTCTAGCGCTTCCTACGAGCAGTACTTC

j_gene: TRBJ1-4
v_gene: TRBV28
d_gene: TRBD1
abundance: .
CDR3aa: CASSLNLRTGGSGEKLFF
CDR3nt: TGTGCCAGCAGTTTAAATCTAAGGACAGGGGGATCCGGTGAAAAACTGTTTTTT

j_gene: TRBJ2-3
v_gene: TRBV3-1/TRBV3-2
d_gene: .
abundance: once
CDR3aa: CASSPSSGIHTDTQYF
CDR3nt: TGTGCCAGCAGCCCGTCCAGTGGCATACACACAGATACGCAGTATTTT

j_gene: TRBJ2-1
v_gene: TRBV5-4
d_gene: TRBD1
abundance: .
CDR3aa: CASSLARGPSEQFF
CDR3nt: TGTGCCAGCAGCTTGGCTAGGGGGCCTAGTGAGCAGTTCTTC

j_gene: TRBJ2-2
v_gene: TRBV2
d_gene: .
abundance: .
CDR3aa: CASTVGAVNTGELFF
CDR3nt: TGTGCCAGCACTGTGGGGGCTGTGAACACCGGGGAGCTGTTTTTT

j_gene: TRBJ2-1
v_gene: TRBV5-4
d_gene: TRBD2
abundance: .
CDR3aa: CASSLAGPLNEQFF
CDR3nt: TGTGCCAGCAGCTTAGCGGGACCCTTGAATGAGCAGTTCTTC